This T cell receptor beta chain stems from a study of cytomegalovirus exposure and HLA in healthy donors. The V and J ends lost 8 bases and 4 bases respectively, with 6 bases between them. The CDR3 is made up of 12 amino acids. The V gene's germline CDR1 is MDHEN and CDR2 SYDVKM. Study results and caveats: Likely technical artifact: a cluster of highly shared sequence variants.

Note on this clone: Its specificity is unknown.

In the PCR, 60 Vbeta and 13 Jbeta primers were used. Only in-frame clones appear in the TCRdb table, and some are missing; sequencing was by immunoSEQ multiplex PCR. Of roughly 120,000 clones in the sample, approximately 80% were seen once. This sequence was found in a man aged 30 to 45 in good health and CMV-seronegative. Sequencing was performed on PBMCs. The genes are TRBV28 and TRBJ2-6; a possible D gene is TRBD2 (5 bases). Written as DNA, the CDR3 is TGTGCCAGCCGGGAAGGGGCCAACGTCCTGACTTTC. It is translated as CASREGANVLTF. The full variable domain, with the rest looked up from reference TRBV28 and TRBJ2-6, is DVKVTQSSRYLVKRTGEKVFLECVQDMDHENMFWYRQDPGLGLRLIYFSYDVKMKEKGDIPEGYSVSREKKERFSLILESASTNQTSMYLCASREGANVLTFGAGSRLTVL.